A selection of T cell receptor beta chains follows, all from one sample in a study of shared clonotypes between healthy human individuals. Produced via immunoSEQ multiplex PCR; TCRdb's table is partial and in-frame only. The sample yields approximately 530,000 clones, about 96% seen once. The sample was naive CD4+ T cells sorted from blood. The receptors were gathered from a woman aged 30 to 39 in good health. Both conserved end residues are part of each CDR3. A D gene is named only where the DNA matches it firmly. Clone size is stated in some rows and not others, as once, few, many or a class when expanded.

cdr3_nt: TGTGCCAGCAGCTCCGGGACGAAATCCCCTAGCATTTATGGCTACACCTTC; cdr3_aa: CASSSGTKSPSIYGYTF; clone_size: -; j_call: TRBJ1-2; v_call: TRBV5-5; d_call: -
cdr3_nt: TGTGCCAGCAGTGAAGCATCGACCTTCGAGGCTTTCTTT; cdr3_aa: CASSEASTFEAFF; clone_size: -; j_call: TRBJ1-1; v_call: TRBV6-1; d_call: -
cdr3_nt: TGTGCCAGCAGCGAACAGGGGAGCTCCTACAATGAGCAGTTCTTC; cdr3_aa: CASSEQGSSYNEQFF; clone_size: -; j_call: TRBJ2-1; v_call: TRBV7-2; d_call: TRBD1
cdr3_nt: TGTGCCAGCAGGCCTAGGCGACAGTCGAACACTGAAGCTTTCTTT; cdr3_aa: CASRPRRQSNTEAFF; clone_size: once; j_call: TRBJ1-1; v_call: TRBV7-9; d_call: -
cdr3_nt: TGCGCCAGCAGGAGGACTTCCAGCACAGATACGCAGTATTTT; cdr3_aa: CASRRTSSTDTQYF; clone_size: -; j_call: TRBJ2-3; v_call: TRBV5-1; d_call: -
cdr3_nt: TGTGCCAGCAGCGCTGGGGGGAGCAATCAGCCCCAGCATTTT; cdr3_aa: CASSAGGSNQPQHF; clone_size: -; j_call: TRBJ1-5; v_call: TRBV7-8; d_call: -
cdr3_nt: TGCGCCAGCACAGGGACTGATTACTACAATGAGCAGTTCTTC; cdr3_aa: CASTGTDYYNEQFF; clone_size: -; j_call: TRBJ2-1; v_call: TRBV5-1; d_call: -
cdr3_nt: TGTGCCAGCAGCGGCGGGGACAGGGGGGGAGAGACCCAGTACTTC; cdr3_aa: CASSGGDRGGETQYF; clone_size: -; j_call: TRBJ2-5; v_call: TRBV5-4; d_call: TRBD1
cdr3_nt: TGTGCCAGCAGCCGGCCTGGGGAGGGCCCTAATGAAAAACTGTTTTTT; cdr3_aa: CASSRPGEGPNEKLFF; clone_size: -; j_call: TRBJ1-4; v_call: TRBV5-6; d_call: -
cdr3_nt: TGTGCCAGCTCACCAAGGCTCTCAGTCCATGAAGCTTTCTTT; cdr3_aa: CASSPRLSVHEAFF; clone_size: -; j_call: TRBJ1-1; v_call: TRBV18; d_call: -
cdr3_nt: TGTGCCAGCAGTTTCAGACTAGCGGGGACCAATGAGCAGTTCTTC; cdr3_aa: CASSFRLAGTNEQFF; clone_size: -; j_call: TRBJ2-1; v_call: TRBV28; d_call: TRBD2
cdr3_nt: TGCAGTGCTAGTAGGGATACGCAGTATTTT; cdr3_aa: CSASRDTQYF; clone_size: -; j_call: TRBJ2-3; v_call: TRBV20-1; d_call: -
cdr3_nt: TGTGCCACCAGTGATCCGGCCCGTGGGAACACTGAAGCTTTCTTT; cdr3_aa: CATSDPARGNTEAFF; clone_size: -; j_call: TRBJ1-1; v_call: TRBV28; d_call: -
cdr3_nt: TGCGCCAGCAGTGAAGGGGGAGTATGGGGCAATCAGCCCCAGCATTTT; cdr3_aa: CASSEGGVWGNQPQHF; clone_size: -; j_call: TRBJ1-5; v_call: TRBV10-1; d_call: -
cdr3_nt: TGTGCCAGCAAGCCCGCCTCCGGGGCTAATGAAAAACTGTTTTTT; cdr3_aa: CASKPASGANEKLFF; clone_size: -; j_call: TRBJ1-4; v_call: TRBV28; d_call: -
cdr3_nt: TGTGCCAGCAGTCTCCGACTAGCGGATTACGAGCAGTACTTC; cdr3_aa: CASSLRLADYEQYF; clone_size: -; j_call: TRBJ2-7; v_call: TRBV2; d_call: TRBD2
cdr3_nt: TGTGCCAGCAGCTTAGCGGGAGTACATGGGAGCACAGATACGCAGTATTTT; cdr3_aa: CASSLAGVHGSTDTQYF; clone_size: -; j_call: TRBJ2-3; v_call: TRBV11-2; d_call: -
cdr3_nt: TGTGCCAGCAGGGTACTAGCGGGAGTTACCGAGCAGTACTTC; cdr3_aa: CASRVLAGVTEQYF; clone_size: -; j_call: TRBJ2-7; v_call: TRBV6-5; d_call: TRBD2
cdr3_nt: TGTGCCAGTAGTATCTTCAAGGGAACTAAACACTATGGCTACACCTTC; cdr3_aa: CASSIFKGTKHYGYTF; clone_size: once; j_call: TRBJ1-2; v_call: TRBV19; d_call: -
cdr3_nt: TGTGCCAGCAGCCCCGGGGGCCCTAGCACAGATACGCAGTATTTT; cdr3_aa: CASSPGGPSTDTQYF; clone_size: -; j_call: TRBJ2-3; v_call: TRBV9; d_call: -
cdr3_nt: TGTGCCAGCTCACCACGGGGGGCACAAGAGACCCAGTACTTC; cdr3_aa: CASSPRGAQETQYF; clone_size: -; j_call: TRBJ2-5; v_call: TRBV18; d_call: -
cdr3_nt: TGTGCCAGCAGTGACCCGGGACAGGGTTTGGGGACTGAAGCTTTCTTT; cdr3_aa: CASSDPGQGLGTEAFF; clone_size: -; j_call: TRBJ1-1; v_call: TRBV2; d_call: TRBD1
cdr3_nt: TGTGCCAGCAGCTTAACCAGAATTAACAGGGCTGGGGCCAACGTCCTGACTTTC; cdr3_aa: CASSLTRINRAGANVLTF; clone_size: -; j_call: TRBJ2-6; v_call: TRBV7-8; d_call: -
cdr3_nt: TGTGCCAGCAGGTGGGGGCCGGAGACCCAGTACTTC; cdr3_aa: CASRWGPETQYF; clone_size: -; j_call: TRBJ2-5; v_call: TRBV2; d_call: -
cdr3_nt: TGTGCCAGTAGTCACTGGACTTTCTACGAGCAGTACTTC; cdr3_aa: CASSHWTFYEQYF; clone_size: -; j_call: TRBJ2-7; v_call: TRBV19; d_call: -
cdr3_nt: TGTGCCAGCAGCTTAAACAAGGGCACAGATACGCAGTATTTT; cdr3_aa: CASSLNKGTDTQYF; clone_size: -; j_call: TRBJ2-3; v_call: TRBV7-3; d_call: -
cdr3_nt: TGTGCCAGCAGCAAATTTTTGGCGGGAGATGGGGTCGGGCAGTACTTC; cdr3_aa: CASSKFLAGDGVGQYF; clone_size: -; j_call: TRBJ2-7; v_call: TRBV21-1; d_call: -
cdr3_nt: TGTGCCAGCAGCTTAACTAGCGGGGTATACGAGCAGTACTTC; cdr3_aa: CASSLTSGVYEQYF; clone_size: -; j_call: TRBJ2-7; v_call: TRBV7-9; d_call: TRBD2
cdr3_nt: TGTGCCAGCAGTGTGACAGGGGGCTCCCCCACCGTCTATGGCTACACCTTC; cdr3_aa: CASSVTGGSPTVYGYTF; clone_size: -; j_call: TRBJ1-2; v_call: TRBV6-1; d_call: TRBD1
cdr3_nt: TGCAGCGTTTTCACAGATCGGACTGAAGCTTTCTTT; cdr3_aa: CSVFTDRTEAFF; clone_size: once; j_call: TRBJ1-1; v_call: TRBV29-1; d_call: -
cdr3_nt: TGTGCCAGCAGCTTAAGACTGAAGCGGGGGTCCTCCTACGAGCAGTACTTC; cdr3_aa: CASSLRLKRGSSYEQYF; clone_size: -; j_call: TRBJ2-7; v_call: TRBV13; d_call: TRBD2
cdr3_nt: TGTGCCAGCTCACCAGACAGGGGAAATAATTCACCCCTCCACTTT; cdr3_aa: CASSPDRGNNSPLHF; clone_size: -; j_call: TRBJ1-6; v_call: TRBV18; d_call: TRBD1
cdr3_nt: TGCGCCAGCAGCCCCCCAGGCCAACGATGGGGAGATACGCAGTATTTT; cdr3_aa: CASSPPGQRWGDTQYF; clone_size: -; j_call: TRBJ2-3; v_call: TRBV5-1; d_call: -
cdr3_nt: TGCGCCAGCAGCCATTACAGGGGGGAAACTGAAGCTTTCTTT; cdr3_aa: CASSHYRGETEAFF; clone_size: -; j_call: TRBJ1-1; v_call: TRBV10-1; d_call: TRBD1
cdr3_nt: TGTGCCATCAGTGAGTCTAGGGTAAAGGCCTACGAGCAGTACTTC; cdr3_aa: CAISESRVKAYEQYF; clone_size: once; j_call: TRBJ2-7; v_call: TRBV10-3; d_call: -
cdr3_nt: TGTGCCAGCAGTTTCCCCGGTTTCCCAGATACGCAGTATTTT; cdr3_aa: CASSFPGFPDTQYF; clone_size: -; j_call: TRBJ2-3; v_call: TRBV28; d_call: -
cdr3_nt: TGCGCCAGCAGCTCGGTCGGGACACGATTCTCCTACGAGCAGTACTTC; cdr3_aa: CASSSVGTRFSYEQYF; clone_size: -; j_call: TRBJ2-7; v_call: TRBV5-1; d_call: -
cdr3_nt: TGTGCCACCAGCACCCCCCGTCCAACTAATGAAAAACTGTTTTTT; cdr3_aa: CATSTPRPTNEKLFF; clone_size: -; j_call: TRBJ1-4; v_call: TRBV15; d_call: -
cdr3_nt: TGTGCCAGCTGGAGCGGTACGAACACCGGGGAGCTGTTTTTT; cdr3_aa: CASWSGTNTGELFF; clone_size: -; j_call: TRBJ2-2; v_call: TRBV28; d_call: -
cdr3_nt: TGTGCCAGCAGGGGCCTTGGACAGGGGGCCGGTGGCTACACCTTC; cdr3_aa: CASRGLGQGAGGYTF; clone_size: -; j_call: TRBJ1-2; v_call: TRBV6-5; d_call: TRBD1
cdr3_nt: TGTGCCAGCAGTGTGGAGACGAAACAGCCCCAGCATTTT; cdr3_aa: CASSVETKQPQHF; clone_size: -; j_call: TRBJ1-5; v_call: TRBV6-1; d_call: -
cdr3_nt: TGTGCCAGCAGCTTCGGGACTAGAAGCGAGCAGTACTTC; cdr3_aa: CASSFGTRSEQYF; clone_size: -; j_call: TRBJ2-7; v_call: TRBV7-9; d_call: TRBD2
cdr3_nt: TGTGCCAGCTCCCCACCGGCGGAGAGCAATCAGCCCCAGCATTTT; cdr3_aa: CASSPPAESNQPQHF; clone_size: -; j_call: TRBJ1-5; v_call: TRBV18; d_call: -
cdr3_nt: TGTGCCAGCAGTTACCACCGGACAGTAAATCAGCCCCAGCATTTT; cdr3_aa: CASSYHRTVNQPQHF; clone_size: -; j_call: TRBJ1-5; v_call: TRBV6-6; d_call: -
cdr3_nt: TGTGCCAGCAGGTCCCAGGCTGCGCCAGATACGCAGTATTTT; cdr3_aa: CASRSQAAPDTQYF; clone_size: -; j_call: TRBJ2-3; v_call: TRBV5-4; d_call: -